The source of this TCR beta chain is a study of graft-versus-host responses after intestinal transplantation. Whole-study results and caveats: The study associated peak circulating GvH clone levels with early post-transplant HvG declines. GvH clones detected in recipient marrow included some appearing first in ileum or blood.

With regard to this clone: Antigen specificity is unknown.

Measured with immunoSEQ multiplex PCR; TCRdb has only the in-frame clones, and not every one. The table records roughly 93,000 clones, about 93% of them present only once. After removal of 4 bases from V and 6 bases from J, the junction contained 7 bases not matched to a gene. The CDR3 has 14 amino acids. CDR1 is GTSNPN and CDR2 is SVGIG in the germline V gene (reference sequence). Sequencing used unstimulated CD8+ T cells sorted from spleen or lymph node cells, obtained before intestinal transplant. The receptor's source is a human donor who received an intestinal transplant. J is TRBJ2-1 and V is TRBV30; 9 positions match TRBD2. The CDR3 loop is CAWNRREGVNEQFF. The DNA for the CDR3 is TGTGCCTGGAATAGGCGGGAGGGCGTCAATGAGCAGTTCTTC.